The TCR beta chain under discussion was sequenced for a study of T cell responses to AZD1222 COVID-19 vaccine (dated by TCRdb to about 2021). A note on the overall study: A total of 233 trial participants underwent TCR sequencing, of whom 207 had received two doses of AZD1222 and 26 had received two doses of the MenACWY control vaccine. Trial participants were enrolled into age subgroups of 18-55, 56-69 and 70-plus years, which contained roughly 150, 30 and 60 TCR-sequenced participants, respectively.

The CDR3 regions of human TCRbeta chains were analyzed by immunosequencing. The paper's processing steps were these. Repertoire TCRs were matched against a reference library of SARS-CoV-2-specific TCRs generated with the MIRA antigen-specificity platform. Breadth was defined as the fraction of unique TCRs that were SARS-CoV-2-associated. Depth was defined as the fraction of total T cells that were SARS-CoV-2-associated. Each spike-specific TCR was assigned to its reactive spike region and to a CD4 or CD8 class using the MIRA data. Log10-transformed breadth and depth values were compared by one-way ANOVA with Sidak's multiple comparisons tests. TCRdb holds this immuneACCESS table with in-frame rearrangements only. Some clones are missing; in checked studies, unresolved V genes explain under half, and the rest has no known cause. V, J and clone size were drawn from that table, and D and trimming were deduced from the DNA. The sample yields around 150,000 clones; over 85% were counted once. The ten largest clones represent approximately 7% of the sample.

Sample time point, as interpreted from the label and publication: about 28 days (+/-7) after the second vaccine dose. AZD1222 recipients with second doses at about 4 weeks or about 12 weeks were pooled, because spike-specific TCR depth and breadth did not differ between schedules. Samples from vaccinated people were obtained from the UK trials COV001 and COV002, which included a single-blind randomized controlled phase 2/3 trial of AZD1222 (ChAdOx1 nCoV-19) in healthy adults. Trial participant PBMC samples were collected at day 0 and day 28 after the second dose for TCRbeta chain sequencing. Summary of the overall study and its limitations: Nearly half of unique spike-specific TCRs reportedly recognized epitopes outside regions mutated in the B.1.351 and B.1.1.7 variants. A significant rise in spike-specific TCR breadth and depth was observed after two AZD1222 doses relative to day 0 and relative to MenACWY recipients. Participants were mostly white British, with more females than males. The authors suggested clonal diversity may have been underestimated. Because no day 14 peak-response samples were available, the repertoires could be characterized only after the peak T cell response. In the small 56-69-year group, the increase in depth fell short of significance, most likely because of low power. The whole spike protein was spanned by vaccine-associated CD4 TCRs, and dominant responses were seen in regions 160-218 and 743-854. Only six or seven AZD1222 recipients were SARS-CoV-2 seropositive at baseline, limiting conclusions about previously exposed vaccinees.

About this clone: It has no known antigen specificity. Qualities for individual bases were not recorded, and no much larger clone is one base off.

This sample comprised peripheral blood, obtained 28 days after the second AZD1222 dose. The source of this sequence is an adult who received the AZD1222 COVID-19 vaccine.

The CDR3: CASSLVGQVHVYGYTF. The DNA sequence follows: TGTGCCAGCAGCTTAGTGGGACAGGTACATGTCTATGGCTACACCTTC. This chain joins TRBV13 to TRBJ1-2, and 8 junction bases match TRBD1. The germline V and J ends show losses of 1 base and 4 bases respectively, and no gene match explains 8 bases of the junction. Spanning cysteine to phenylalanine, the CDR3 consists of 16 amino acids. CDR3 DNA is the only sequence kept; it has 48 bases, read in frame from the first base. According to the germline V gene (reference sequence), CDR1 reads PRHDT and CDR2 reads FYEKMQ.